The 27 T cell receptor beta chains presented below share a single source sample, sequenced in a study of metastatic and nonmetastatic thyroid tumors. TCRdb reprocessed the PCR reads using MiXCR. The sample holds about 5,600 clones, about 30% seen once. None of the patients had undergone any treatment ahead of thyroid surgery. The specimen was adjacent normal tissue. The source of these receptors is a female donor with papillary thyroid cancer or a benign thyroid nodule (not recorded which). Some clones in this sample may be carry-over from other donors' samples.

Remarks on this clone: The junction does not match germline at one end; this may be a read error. Here the CDR3 DNA reads TGTGCCAGCAGCTTAACAGGGAGCTTCACCGGGGAGCTGTTTTTC. Protein: CASSLTGSFTGELFF. This sequence joins TRBV7-3 and TRBJ2-2; D may be TRBD2 (5 bases). Germline V CDR1 and CDR2: SGHTA, FQGTGA. This CDR3 has 15 residues.

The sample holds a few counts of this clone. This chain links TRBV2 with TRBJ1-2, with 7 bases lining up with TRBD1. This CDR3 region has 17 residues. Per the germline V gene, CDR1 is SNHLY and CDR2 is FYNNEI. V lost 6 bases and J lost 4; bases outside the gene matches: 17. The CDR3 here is CASRGTRGQSEVYGYTF. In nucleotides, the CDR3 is TGTGCCAGCAGGGGGACAAGGGGACAGTCGGAAGTCTATGGCTACACCTTC.

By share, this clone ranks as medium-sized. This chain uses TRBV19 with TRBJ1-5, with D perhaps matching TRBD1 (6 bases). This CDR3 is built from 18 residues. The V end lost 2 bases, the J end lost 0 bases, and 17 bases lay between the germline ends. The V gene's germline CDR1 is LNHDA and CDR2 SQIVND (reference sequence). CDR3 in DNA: TGTGCCAGTAGTATACGACAGGCCAACCGATATAGCAATCAGCCCCAGCATTTT. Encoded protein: CASSIRQANRYSNQPQHF.

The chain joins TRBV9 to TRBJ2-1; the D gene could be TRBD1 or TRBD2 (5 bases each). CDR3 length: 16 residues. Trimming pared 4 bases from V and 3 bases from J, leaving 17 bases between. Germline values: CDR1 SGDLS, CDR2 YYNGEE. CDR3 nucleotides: TGTGCCAGCAGCCCCCCTGAGGGGCCCCACTACAATGAGCAGTTCTTC. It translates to CASSPPEGPHYNEQFF.

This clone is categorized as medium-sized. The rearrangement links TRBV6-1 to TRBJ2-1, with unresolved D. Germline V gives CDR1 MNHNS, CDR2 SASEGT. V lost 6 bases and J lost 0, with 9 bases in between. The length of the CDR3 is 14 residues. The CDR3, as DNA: TGTGCCAGCAGCCCAGAGAGCTCCTACAATGAGCAGTTCTTC. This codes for CASSPESSYNEQFF.

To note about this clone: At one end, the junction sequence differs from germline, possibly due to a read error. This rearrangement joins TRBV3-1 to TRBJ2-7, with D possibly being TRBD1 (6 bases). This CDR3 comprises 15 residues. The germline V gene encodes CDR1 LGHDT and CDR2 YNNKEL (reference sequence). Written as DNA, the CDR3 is TGTGTCAGCACCCCCCAGGGACGACAGGCTGACGAGCAGTACTTC. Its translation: CVSTPQGRQADEQYF.

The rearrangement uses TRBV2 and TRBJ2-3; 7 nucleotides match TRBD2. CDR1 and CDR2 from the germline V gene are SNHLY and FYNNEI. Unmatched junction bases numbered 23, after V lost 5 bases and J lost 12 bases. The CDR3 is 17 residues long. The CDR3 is CASSPLGAGSSTDAQYF. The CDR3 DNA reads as TGTGCCAGCAGTCCTCTGGGAGCGGGATCTAGCACAGATGCCCAGTATTTT.

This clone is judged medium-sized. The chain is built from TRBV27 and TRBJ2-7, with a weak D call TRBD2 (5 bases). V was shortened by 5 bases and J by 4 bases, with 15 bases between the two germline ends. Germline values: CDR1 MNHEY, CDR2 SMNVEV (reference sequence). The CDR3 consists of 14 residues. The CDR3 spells CASSPGVSGYEQYF. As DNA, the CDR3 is TGTGCCAGCAGTCCCGGGGTGTCCGGATACGAGCAGTACTTC.

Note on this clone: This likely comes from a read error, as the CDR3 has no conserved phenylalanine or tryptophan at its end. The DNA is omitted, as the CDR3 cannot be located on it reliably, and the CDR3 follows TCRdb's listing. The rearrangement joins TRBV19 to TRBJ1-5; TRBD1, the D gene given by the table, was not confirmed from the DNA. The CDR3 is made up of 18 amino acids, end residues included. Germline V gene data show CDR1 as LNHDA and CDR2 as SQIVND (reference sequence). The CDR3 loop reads CASSIRQANRSSNQPQNL.

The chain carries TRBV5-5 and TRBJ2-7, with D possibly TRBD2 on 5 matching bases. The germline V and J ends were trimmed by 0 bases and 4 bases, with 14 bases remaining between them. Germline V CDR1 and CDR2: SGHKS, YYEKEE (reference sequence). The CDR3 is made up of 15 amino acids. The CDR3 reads CASSLARGSNYEQYF. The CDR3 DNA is TGTGCCAGCAGCTTGGCCCGGGGATCTAATTACGAGCAGTACTTC.

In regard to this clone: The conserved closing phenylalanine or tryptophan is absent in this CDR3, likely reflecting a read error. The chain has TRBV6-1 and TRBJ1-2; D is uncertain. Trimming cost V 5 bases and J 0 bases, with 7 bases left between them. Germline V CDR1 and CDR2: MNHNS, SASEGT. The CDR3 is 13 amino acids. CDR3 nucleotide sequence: TGTGCCAGCAGTTCAGGAACTAACTATGGCTACACCCTC. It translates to CASSSGTNYGYTL.

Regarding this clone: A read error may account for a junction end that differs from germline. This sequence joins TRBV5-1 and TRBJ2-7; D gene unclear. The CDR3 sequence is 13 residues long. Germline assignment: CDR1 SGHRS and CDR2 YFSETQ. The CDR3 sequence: CASSLDGSYELYF. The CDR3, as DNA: TGCGCAAGCAGCTTGGACGGATCTTACGAGCTGTACTTC.

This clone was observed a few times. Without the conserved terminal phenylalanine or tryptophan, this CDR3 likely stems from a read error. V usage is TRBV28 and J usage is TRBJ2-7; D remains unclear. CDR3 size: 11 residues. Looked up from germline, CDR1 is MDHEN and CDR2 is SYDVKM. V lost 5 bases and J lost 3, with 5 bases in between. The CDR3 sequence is CASSRFYEQYL. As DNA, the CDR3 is TGTGCCAGCAGTCGCTTCTACGAGCAGTACCTC.

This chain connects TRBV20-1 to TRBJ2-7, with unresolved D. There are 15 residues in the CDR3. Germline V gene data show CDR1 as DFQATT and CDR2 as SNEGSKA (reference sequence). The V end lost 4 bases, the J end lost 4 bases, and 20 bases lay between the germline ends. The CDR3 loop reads CSATTSDRLGYEQYF. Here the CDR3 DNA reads TGCAGTGCTACCACTTCCGACCGTTTAGGTTACGAGCAGTACTTC.

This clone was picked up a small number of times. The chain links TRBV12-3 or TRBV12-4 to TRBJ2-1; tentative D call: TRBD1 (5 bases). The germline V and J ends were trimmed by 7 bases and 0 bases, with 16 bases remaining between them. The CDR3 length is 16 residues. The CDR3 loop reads CASISTATSSYNEQFF. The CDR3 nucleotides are TGTGCCAGCATTTCGACAGCCACGAGCTCCTACAATGAGCAGTTCTTC.

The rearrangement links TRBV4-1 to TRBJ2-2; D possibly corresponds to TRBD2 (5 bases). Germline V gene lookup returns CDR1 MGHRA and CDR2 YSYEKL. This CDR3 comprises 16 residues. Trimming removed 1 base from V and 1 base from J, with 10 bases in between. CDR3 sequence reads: CASSQVGLGNTGELFF. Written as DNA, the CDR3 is TGCGCCAGCAGCCAAGTCGGACTTGGGAACACCGGGGAGCTGTTTTTT.

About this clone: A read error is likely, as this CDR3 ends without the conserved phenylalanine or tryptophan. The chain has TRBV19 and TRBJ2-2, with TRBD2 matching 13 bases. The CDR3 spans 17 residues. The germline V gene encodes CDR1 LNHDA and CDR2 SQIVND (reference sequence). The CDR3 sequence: CASSMGFGLAGVGELFL. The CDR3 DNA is TGCGCCAGTAGTATGGGATTTGGACTAGCGGGAGTCGGGGAGCTGTTTCTT.

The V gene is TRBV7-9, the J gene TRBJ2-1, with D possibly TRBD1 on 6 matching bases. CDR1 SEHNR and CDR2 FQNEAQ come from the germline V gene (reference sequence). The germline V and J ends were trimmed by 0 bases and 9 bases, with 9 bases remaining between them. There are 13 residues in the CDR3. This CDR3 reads CASSLAQGSEQFF. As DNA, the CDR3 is TGTGCCAGCAGCTTAGCCCAGGGGAGTGAGCAGTTCTTC.

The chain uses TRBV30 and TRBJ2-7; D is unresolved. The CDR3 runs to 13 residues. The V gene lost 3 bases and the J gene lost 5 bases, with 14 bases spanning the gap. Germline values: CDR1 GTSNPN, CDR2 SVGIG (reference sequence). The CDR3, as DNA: TGTGCCTGGAGACGTTTGGGAAAAGACGAGCAGTACTTC. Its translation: CAWRRLGKDEQYF.

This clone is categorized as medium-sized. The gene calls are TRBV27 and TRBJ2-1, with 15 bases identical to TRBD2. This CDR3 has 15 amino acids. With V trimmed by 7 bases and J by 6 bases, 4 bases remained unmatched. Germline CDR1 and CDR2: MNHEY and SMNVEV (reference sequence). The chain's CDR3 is CASTPGLAGGNEQFF. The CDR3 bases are TGTGCCAGCACCCCGGGACTAGCGGGAGGCAATGAGCAGTTCTTC.

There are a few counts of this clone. Here the CDR3 reads CASSRDRGREYEQYF. Written as DNA, the CDR3 is TGTGCCAGCAGCCGGGACAGGGGACGGGAATACGAGCAGTACTTC. The gene calls are TRBV12-3 or TRBV12-4 and TRBJ2-7, with 10 bases that match TRBD1. After removal of 6 bases from V and 4 bases from J, the junction contained 9 bases not matched to a gene. This CDR3 is 15 amino acids long.

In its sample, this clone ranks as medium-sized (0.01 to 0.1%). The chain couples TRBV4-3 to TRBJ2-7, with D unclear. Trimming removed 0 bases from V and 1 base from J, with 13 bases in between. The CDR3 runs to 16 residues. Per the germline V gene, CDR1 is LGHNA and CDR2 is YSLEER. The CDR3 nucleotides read TGCGCCAGCAGCCAAGATGCGGCAGACTCTTCCTACGAGCAGTACTTC. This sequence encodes CASSQDAADSSYEQYF.

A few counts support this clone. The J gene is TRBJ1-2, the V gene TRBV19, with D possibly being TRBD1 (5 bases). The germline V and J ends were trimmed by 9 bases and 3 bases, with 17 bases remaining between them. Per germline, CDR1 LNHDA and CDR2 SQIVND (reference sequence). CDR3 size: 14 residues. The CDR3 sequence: CASSQTKGHYGYTF. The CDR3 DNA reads TGTGCCAGCAGCCAAACAAAGGGGCACTATGGCTACACCTTC.

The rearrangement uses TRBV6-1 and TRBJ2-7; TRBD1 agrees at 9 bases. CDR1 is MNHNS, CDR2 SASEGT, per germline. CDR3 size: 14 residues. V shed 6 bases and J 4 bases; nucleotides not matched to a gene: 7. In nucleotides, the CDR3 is TGTGCCAGCAGCCGTGGACAGGGGAAATACGAGCAGTACTTC. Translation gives CASSRGQGKYEQYF.

The CDR3 DNA follows: TGTGCCAGCAGCCAAGAGTGGACCCCGAGGAGGGATACGCAGTATTTT. Translating it yields CASSQEWTPRRDTQYF. The chain recombines TRBV4-2 with TRBJ2-3; tentative D call: TRBD2 (5 bases). CDR1 is LGHNA, CDR2 YNFKEQ, per germline. V lost 0 bases and J lost 6, with 16 bases in between. This CDR3 has 16 amino acids.

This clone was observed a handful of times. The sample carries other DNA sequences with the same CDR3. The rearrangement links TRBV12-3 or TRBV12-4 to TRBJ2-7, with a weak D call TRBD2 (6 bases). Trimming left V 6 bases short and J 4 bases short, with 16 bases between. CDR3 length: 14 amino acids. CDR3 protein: CASSKTGLTYEQYF. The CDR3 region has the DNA TGTGCCAGCAGCAAAACGGGACTCACGTACGAGCAGTACTTC.

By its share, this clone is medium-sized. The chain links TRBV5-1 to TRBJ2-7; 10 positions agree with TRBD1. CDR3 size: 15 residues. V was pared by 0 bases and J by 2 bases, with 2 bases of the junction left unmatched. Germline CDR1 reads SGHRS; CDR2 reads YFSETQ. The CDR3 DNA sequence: TGCGCCAGCAGCTTGGAAGGGACAGGGGCCTACGAGCAGTACTTC. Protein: CASSLEGTGAYEQYF.